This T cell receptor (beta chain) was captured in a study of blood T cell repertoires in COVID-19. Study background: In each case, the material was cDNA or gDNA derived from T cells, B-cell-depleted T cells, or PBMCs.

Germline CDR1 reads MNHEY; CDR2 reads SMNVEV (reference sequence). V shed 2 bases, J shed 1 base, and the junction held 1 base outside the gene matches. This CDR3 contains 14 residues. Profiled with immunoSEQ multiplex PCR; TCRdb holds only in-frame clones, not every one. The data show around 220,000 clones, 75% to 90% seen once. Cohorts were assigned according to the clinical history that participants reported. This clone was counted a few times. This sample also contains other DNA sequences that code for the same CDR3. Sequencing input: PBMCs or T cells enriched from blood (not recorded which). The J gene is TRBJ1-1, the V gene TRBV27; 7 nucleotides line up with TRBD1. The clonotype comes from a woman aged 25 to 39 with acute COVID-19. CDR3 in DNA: TGTGCCAGCAGTTTAGGACAGGCGAACACTGAAGCTTTCTTT. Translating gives CASSLGQANTEAFF.